These T cell receptor beta chains were read from a single sample in a study of blood T cell repertoires in COVID-19. TCRdb keeps only in-frame clones here, not all; method: immunoSEQ multiplex PCR. The table includes approximately 240,000 clones, roughly 82% detected once. What was sequenced was peripheral blood. Every receptor here comes from a woman older than 75 with active or convalescent COVID-19. CDR3s include the opening cysteine and the closing phenylalanine or tryptophan. The D gene is left open where the match is weak. Expanded clones get a size class; other rows say once, few or many, or leave the size out.

15	TRBJ1-2	.	.	TRBV28	CASSPRSLRGYGYTF	TGTGCCAGCAGTCCCCGTTCCCTACGAGGCTATGGCTACACCTTC
17	TRBJ1-5	.	.	TRBV7-8	CASSLPTGRSSNQPQHF	TGTGCCAGCAGCTTACCTACAGGGCGGAGTAGCAATCAGCCCCAGCATTTT
15	TRBJ1-2	.	.	TRBV7-9	CASSLVAGSDIGYTF	TGTGCCAGCAGCTTAGTGGCAGGATCAGATATCGGCTACACCTTC
16	TRBJ2-1	TRBD1	.	TRBV2	CASSPNPGQSHNEQFF	TGTGCCAGCAGTCCAAATCCGGGACAGAGCCACAATGAGCAGTTCTTC
15	TRBJ1-1	TRBD1	.	TRBV5-1	CASSVTTGVNTEAFF	TGCGCCAGCAGCGTGACTACAGGGGTAAACACTGAAGCTTTCTTT
12	TRBJ2-2	.	.	TRBV12-3/TRBV12-4	CASSLNSGELFF	TGTGCCAGCAGTTTAAACTCCGGGGAGCTGTTTTTT
16	TRBJ2-5	.	.	TRBV3-1/TRBV3-2	CASSQDWAGVQETQYF	TGTGCCAGCAGCCAAGACTGGGCAGGGGTACAAGAGACCCAGTACTTC
16	TRBJ2-3	TRBD2	.	TRBV6-6	CASSSTLAESTDTQYF	TGTGCCAGCAGTTCCACACTAGCGGAGAGCACAGATACGCAGTATTTT
15	TRBJ2-3	.	once	TRBV5-1	CASSLAAGISDTQYF	TGCGCCAGCAGCTTGGCGGCAGGTATATCAGATACGCAGTATTTT
17	TRBJ2-7	TRBD2	.	TRBV28	CASSPRIAGGFLDEQYF	TGTGCCAGCAGTCCCCGAATAGCGGGAGGTTTCTTGGACGAGCAGTACTTC
15	TRBJ2-7	TRBD1	.	TRBV25-1	CASSEYTGADYEQYF	TGTGCCAGCAGTGAGTACACAGGGGCCGACTACGAGCAGTACTTC
11	TRBJ1-1	.	.	TRBV11-2	CASSSFTEAFF	TGTGCCAGCAGCTCATTCACTGAAGCTTTCTTT
14	TRBJ2-1	.	once	TRBV18	CASSPRGMDNEQFF	TGTGCCAGCTCGCCCAGGGGCATGGACAATGAGCAGTTCTTC
14	TRBJ2-5	.	.	TRBV7-9	CASSLQGAQETQYF	TGTGCCAGCAGCCTACAGGGCGCGCAAGAGACCCAGTACTTC
13	TRBJ1-1	.	.	TRBV3-1/TRBV3-2	CASSHSGTREAFF	TGTGCCAGCAGCCACTCCGGGACAAGGGAAGCTTTCTTT
13	TRBJ2-7	TRBD1	.	TRBV7-8	CASSLDRVGEQYF	TGTGCCAGCAGCTTGGACAGGGTTGGCGAGCAGTACTTC
17	TRBJ1-5	TRBD1	.	TRBV18	CASSPPSTGWNNQPQHF	TGTGCCAGCTCACCACCGTCGACAGGGTGGAACAATCAGCCCCAGCATTTT
18	TRBJ2-3	TRBD2	.	TRBV4-2	CASSPQPPGGGAPDTQYF	TGTGCCAGCAGCCCACAACCCCCTGGCGGGGGGGCCCCAGATACGCAGTATTTT
18	TRBJ2-2	TRBD2	.	TRBV15	CATSTPGISGKSTGELFF	TGTGCCACCAGCACCCCGGGGATCAGCGGGAAGTCCACCGGGGAGCTGTTTTTT
13	TRBJ2-3	.	.	TRBV5-1	CASSPGPAPTQYF	TGCGCCAGCAGCCCCGGTCCCGCCCCTACGCAGTATTTT
12	TRBJ1-2	.	.	TRBV6-5	CASRGHSYGYTF	TGTGCCAGCAGAGGACACTCCTATGGCTACACCTTC
14	TRBJ1-1	.	.	TRBV21-1	CASSKGQGNTEAFF	TGTGCCAGCAGCAAAGGACAGGGTAACACTGAAGCTTTCTTT
15	TRBJ1-5	.	.	TRBV20-1	CSASFLRGTNQPQHF	TGCAGTGCTAGTTTTCTCAGGGGCACAAATCAGCCCCAGCATTTT
14	TRBJ1-3	.	.	TRBV30	CAWDVTGSGNTIYF	TGTGCCTGGGACGTGACAGGCAGTGGAAACACCATATATTTT
18	TRBJ1-4	TRBD1	.	TRBV19	CASSIDRQGVATNEKLFF	TGTGCCAGTAGTATAGATCGACAGGGAGTAGCAACTAATGAAAAACTGTTTTTT
15	TRBJ2-7	.	.	TRBV18	CASSLRVAGAREQYF	TGTGCCAGCTCACTGAGGGTGGCAGGGGCTCGAGAGCAGTACTTC
14	TRBJ1-5	TRBD1	.	TRBV5-1	CASSLGQANQPQHF	TGCGCCAGCAGCTTAGGACAGGCCAATCAGCCCCAGCATTTT
15	TRBJ1-4	.	.	TRBV6-1	CASSERTAVNEKLFF	TGTGCCAGCAGTGAGCGGACAGCCGTTAATGAAAAACTGTTTTTT
17	TRBJ2-3	TRBD1	.	TRBV2	CASRGTGVVLGTDTQYF	TGTGCCAGCAGAGGGACAGGGGTTGTTCTTGGGACAGATACGCAGTATTTT
13	TRBJ2-5	.	many	TRBV3-1/TRBV3-2	CASSQVRGETQYF	TGTGCCAGCAGCCAAGTAAGGGGAGAGACCCAGTACTTC
18	TRBJ2-3	TRBD2	.	TRBV7-9	CASSLRTSGNPKADTQYF	TGTGCCAGCAGCTTACGTACTAGCGGGAACCCAAAGGCGGATACGCAGTATTTT
14	TRBJ1-6	.	once	TRBV2	CASGGSPGVSPLHF	TGTGCCAGTGGCGGTTCCCCGGGGGTTTCACCCCTCCACTTT
14	TRBJ1-5	.	few	TRBV19	CASSIGGSHQPQHF	TGTGCCAGTAGTATAGGGGGCAGTCATCAGCCCCAGCATTTT
16	TRBJ2-7	TRBD2	few	TRBV19	CASSISLAGGPGEQYF	TGTGCCAGTAGTATCTCCCTAGCGGGAGGGCCTGGAGAGCAGTACTTC
14	TRBJ1-1	TRBD1	.	TRBV28	CASSFLGQDPFRVF	TGTGCCAGCAGTTTTCTGGGACAGGACCCCTTCAGGGTCTTT
15	TRBJ2-1	TRBD2	.	TRBV27	CASSSSLAGAVEQFF	TGTGCCAGCAGTTCCTCCCTAGCGGGAGCAGTTGAGCAGTTCTTC
14	TRBJ1-6	.	.	TRBV19	CASSTTGPNSPLHF	TGTGCCAGTAGTACGACAGGACCGAATTCACCCCTCCACTTT
14	TRBJ2-7	.	once	TRBV21-1	CASNPGQGFFEQYF	TGTGCCAGCAACCCGGGACAGGGGTTTTTCGAGCAGTACTTC
16	TRBJ1-4	.	.	TRBV9	CASSVGTGRTNEKLFF	TGTGCCAGCAGCGTCGGAACCGGGAGAACAAATGAAAAACTGTTTTTT
13	TRBJ2-3	.	.	TRBV4-1	CASSPKGGDTQYF	TGCGCCAGCAGCCCTAAAGGGGGAGATACGCAGTATTTT
14	TRBJ1-6	TRBD1	.	TRBV7-9	CASSPWTGSSPLHF	TGTGCCAGCAGCCCTTGGACAGGGTCCTCACCCCTCCACTTT
14	TRBJ2-1	.	.	TRBV3-1/TRBV3-2	CASSQINRYNEQFF	TGTGCCAGCAGCCAAATTAACAGATACAATGAGCAGTTCTTC
15	TRBJ1-1	.	.	TRBV18	CASSPHQGLNTEAFF	TGTGCCAGCTCACCACATCAGGGCTTGAACACTGAAGCTTTCTTT
14	TRBJ1-1	TRBD1	.	TRBV5-1	CASSLQGSNTEAFF	TGCGCCAGCAGCTTACAGGGGTCGAACACTGAAGCTTTCTTT
15	TRBJ1-6	.	.	TRBV5-1	CASSLDYGGRSPLHF	TGCGCCAGCAGCTTGGATTACGGGGGTCGGTCACCCCTCCACTTT
13	TRBJ2-1	TRBD2	.	TRBV6-5	CASGGTSVSEQFF	TGTGCCAGTGGGGGGACTAGCGTCTCGGAGCAGTTCTTC
15	TRBJ1-3	TRBD1	few	TRBV30	CAWSGDRLSGNTIYF	TGTGCCTGGAGTGGGGACAGGCTATCTGGAAACACCATATATTTT
11	TRBJ1-2	.	.	TRBV6-2/TRBV6-3	CASSFGYGYTF	TGTGCCAGCAGTTTCGGCTATGGCTACACCTTC
15	TRBJ1-1	.	.	TRBV4-1	CASSQMFGQGTEAFF	TGCGCCAGCAGCCAAATGTTTGGGCAGGGCACTGAAGCTTTCTTT
14	TRBJ1-4	.	.	TRBV5-1	CASSTGFVTEKLFF	TGCGCCAGCAGCACAGGGTTTGTGACTGAAAAACTGTTTTTT
12	TRBJ1-6	TRBD1	.	TRBV2	CASSRDRGPLHF	TGTGCCAGCAGTCGGGACAGGGGACCCCTCCACTTT
14	TRBJ1-3	.	.	TRBV5-6	CASSTGDSGNTIYF	TGTGCCAGCAGCACTGGAGACTCTGGAAACACCATATATTTT
14	TRBJ1-4	.	.	TRBV6-5	CASRDLGANEKLFF	TGTGCCAGCAGGGATCTAGGGGCTAATGAAAAACTGTTTTTT
19	TRBJ2-1	TRBD2	once	TRBV5-4	CASSLGALGGSGGLDEQFF	TGTGCCAGCAGCTTGGGAGCCCTCGGTGGGAGCGGGGGGTTGGATGAGCAGTTCTTC
13	TRBJ2-5	.	.	TRBV5-1	CASSLVGAETQYF	TGCGCCAGCAGCTTGGTAGGGGCGGAGACCCAGTACTTC
17	TRBJ2-5	TRBD2	.	TRBV5-1	CASNGLAGEAFGETQYF	TGCGCCAGCAACGGACTAGCGGGAGAGGCTTTTGGAGAGACCCAGTACTTC
16	TRBJ2-5	.	.	TRBV6-1	CASSERGLALGETQYF	TGTGCCAGCAGTGAAAGAGGGCTAGCTCTTGGGGAGACCCAGTACTTC
14	TRBJ1-5	TRBD1	.	TRBV28	CASSENRGDQPQHF	TGTGCCAGCAGCGAAAACAGGGGGGATCAGCCCCAGCATTTT
15	TRBJ2-2	.	.	TRBV2	CASSDRTGRAGELFF	TGTGCCAGCAGTGATAGGACAGGGAGGGCCGGGGAGCTGTTTTTT